This T cell receptor (beta chain) emerged from a study of post-analysis software for immune sequencing data. Study outcomes and limitations: Patients carried several TRBV segments more frequently than controls did, and TRBV5-6, TRBV5-1 and TRBV20-1 were among them.

Built from TCR beta cDNA, the libraries had unique molecular identifiers in them. TCRdb fed the PCR reads into MiXCR, producing one record per CDR3 protein. Of hundreds of thousands of distinct CDR3 sequences listed, approximately 30% were seen once; the top ten hold 0.5% to 0.6%. The CDR3 covers 14 residues. CDR1 is MGHRA, CDR2 YSYEKL, per germline. Trimming removed 3 bases from V and 0 bases from J, with 8 bases in between. Concerning this clonotype itself: Its antigen is still unknown.

The sequencing sample was made of blood. This sequence joins TRBV4-1 and TRBJ1-1; D gene unclear. This clonotype was obtained from a girl between 5 and 17 years old with multiple sclerosis. This chain's CDR3 is CASSQIGMNTEAFF. CDR3 bases: TGCGCCAGCAGCCAGATCGGAATGAACACTGAAGCTTTCTTT.